This is a list of T cell receptor beta chains from one sample in a study of regulatory T cells in long-lasting Graves disease. TCRdb reanalysed the multiplex PCR reads using MiXCR and keeps one entry per CDR3 protein. The sample carries roughly 500,000 distinct CDR3 sequences, 12% to 15% recorded once. A further study also used this sample, focusing on T cells in Graves' hyperthyroidism and ophthalmopathy.

Source: peripheral blood mononuclear cells (PBMCs), taken at new diagnosis, from a patient treated with antithyroid drugs. These receptors came from a woman aged 45-65 years with Graves disease. CDR3s include the opening cysteine and the closing phenylalanine or tryptophan. D genes are given only for firm matches. Only some rows state a clone size, as once, few, many or a class for expanded clones.

clone size	D gene	V gene	J gene	CDR3 protein	CDR3 DNA
many	.	TRBV6-2/TRBV6-3	TRBJ2-5	CASSYSVVGETQYF	TGTGCCAGCAGTTACTCGGTGGTGGGGGAGACCCAGTACTTC
.	TRBD1	TRBV28	TRBJ1-2	CASSLQGAGGYTF	TGTGCCAGCAGCCTTCAGGGGGCGGGAGGCTACACCTTC
many	TRBD1	TRBV2	TRBJ2-7	CASRFTGTGLYEQYF	TGTGCCAGCAGGTTTACCGGGACAGGGCTCTACGAGCAGTACTTC
few	.	TRBV30	TRBJ1-4	CAWSVGGLKGEKLFF	TGTGCCTGGAGCGTAGGAGGGTTGAAGGGTGAAAAACTGTTTTTT
many	TRBD1	TRBV28	TRBJ1-5	CASSAQGVWGNQPQHF	TGTGCCAGCAGTGCACAGGGGGTTTGGGGCAATCAGCCCCAGCATTTT
.	.	TRBV27	TRBJ2-7	CASSQTGRREQYF	TGTGCCAGCAGTCAAACAGGGCGGAGGGAGCAGTACTTC
many	.	TRBV3-1	TRBJ1-1	CASSQARAGNTEAFF	TGTGCCAGCAGCCAAGCGAGGGCTGGGAACACTGAAGCTTTCTTT
.	TRBD2	TRBV4-2	TRBJ2-1	CASSQGRLAYEQFF	TGTGCCAGCAGCCAAGGTCGACTAGCCTATGAGCAGTTCTTC
many	TRBD2	TRBV28	TRBJ2-1	CASSFNTWGGDDEQFF	TGTGCCAGCAGTTTTAATACGTGGGGAGGGGATGATGAGCAGTTCTTC
many	.	TRBV28	TRBJ2-7	CASSSPSVSYEQYF	TGTGCCAGCAGTTCCCCTAGCGTATCCTACGAGCAGTACTTC
many	.	TRBV7-6	TRBJ2-7	CASSLRGLEQYF	TGTGCCAGCAGCCTCCGGGGCCTGGAGCAGTACTTC
many	.	TRBV11-2	TRBJ2-1	CASSETDMAGEQFF	TGTGCCAGCAGCGAGACCGATATGGCTGGTGAGCAGTTCTTC
few	.	TRBV28	TRBJ2-7	CASSPNPLPGHSYF	TGTGCCAGCAGCCCTAACCCCCTACCGGGACACTCGTACTTC
many	.	TRBV3-1	TRBJ1-2	CASSPNYYGYTF	TGTGCCAGCAGCCCAAACTACTATGGCTACACCTTC
few	.	TRBV27	TRBJ2-1	CASSLSVGGLRNEQFF	TGTGCCAGCAGTTTATCGGTGGGGGGCCTCAGGAATGAGCAGTTCTTC
many	.	TRBV28	TRBJ2-7	CASSFARDAYEQYF	TGTGCCAGCAGTTTCGCACGGGATGCCTACGAGCAGTACTTC
few	.	TRBV5-6	TRBJ2-5	CASSARVVETQYF	TGTGCCAGCAGCGCCAGGGTTGTAGAGACCCAGTACTTC
many	.	TRBV3-1	TRBJ2-3	CASSPTEDTQYF	TGTGCCAGCAGTCCAACCGAAGATACGCAGTATTTT
.	TRBD2	TRBV10-3	TRBJ2-2	CAISKSKGTSGSGSTGELFF	TGTGCCATCAGTAAGTCGAAAGGGACTAGCGGGAGCGGGAGCACCGGGGAGCTGTTTTTT
many	.	TRBV24-1	TRBJ2-3	CATSEGLGGTQYF	TGTGCCACCAGTGAGGGCCTGGGAGGAACGCAGTATTTT
many	.	TRBV11-1	TRBJ2-5	CASSPGSGAPETQYF	TGTGCCAGCAGCCCAGGAAGCGGAGCGCCCGAGACCCAGTACTTC
.	.	TRBV29-1	TRBJ2-7	CSVQQVGPYEQYF	TGCAGCGTTCAACAAGTTGGACCCTACGAGCAGTACTTC
many	TRBD1	TRBV12-3/TRBV12-4	TRBJ1-3	CASRPRQGAGNTIYF	TGTGCCAGCAGGCCACGACAGGGGGCGGGAAACACCATATATTTT
many	TRBD2	TRBV7-2	TRBJ2-1	CASSAGLAGDFSYNEQFF	TGTGCCAGCAGCGCGGGACTAGCGGGAGATTTTTCCTACAATGAGCAGTTCTTC
.	.	TRBV2	TRBJ1-1	CASSAGTLEAFF	TGTGCCAGCAGTGCCGGGACACTGGAAGCTTTCTTT
.	.	TRBV6-1	TRBJ1-5	CASTGGGNQPQHF	TGTGCCAGCACGGGCGGGGGCAATCAGCCCCAGCATTTT
.	.	TRBV7-9	TRBJ1-2	CASSPQTGATTNYGYTF	TGTGCCAGCAGCCCCCAGACAGGCGCCACAACTAACTATGGCTACACCTTC
.	TRBD1	TRBV10-2	TRBJ2-3	CASSEAGGYTDTQYF	TGCGCCAGCAGTGAGGCAGGGGGCTACACAGATACGCAGTATTTT
many	.	TRBV28	TRBJ1-1	CASSSSSTANTEAFF	TGTGCCAGCAGTTCGTCCTCGACAGCGAACACTGAAGCTTTCTTT
many	.	TRBV27	TRBJ2-3	CASSPTSRGQATDTQYF	TGTGCCAGCAGTCCGACTAGCAGGGGGCAGGCAACAGATACGCAGTATTTT
many	TRBD2	TRBV20-1	TRBJ2-5	CSASSVRGGTETQYF	TGCAGTGCTTCCTCGGTCCGGGGGGGGACAGAGACCCAGTACTTC
many	.	TRBV11-2	TRBJ2-1	CASSSRGSDTSYNEQFF	TGTGCCAGCAGCTCTCGAGGTAGCGACACCTCCTACAATGAGCAGTTCTTC
many	TRBD1	TRBV11-2	TRBJ2-3	CASSFRGRGPDTQYF	TGTGCCAGCAGCTTCAGGGGGCGCGGGCCAGATACGCAGTATTTT
.	TRBD2	TRBV25-1	TRBJ2-7	CASSPRASGYSYEQYF	TGTGCCAGCAGTCCTCGGGCTAGCGGGTACTCCTACGAGCAGTACTTC
.	.	TRBV5-1	TRBJ2-3	CASSLAGTPRDTQYF	TGCGCCAGCAGCTTGGCAGGGACTCCAAGGGATACGCAGTATTTT
many	.	TRBV6-5	TRBJ1-1	CASSYSTVGSGTEAFF	TGTGCCAGCAGTTACTCGACGGTGGGGTCGGGCACTGAAGCTTTCTTT
.	.	TRBV24-1	TRBJ2-5	CATSDLAWGNVETQYF	TGTGCCACCAGTGATTTGGCATGGGGGAACGTGGAGACCCAGTACTTC
few	.	TRBV15	TRBJ1-5	CATSRGGGTQPQHF	TGTGCCACCAGCAGAGGTGGAGGGACTCAGCCCCAGCATTTT
many	TRBD1	TRBV6-5	TRBJ2-7	CASSSDRGDEQYF	TGTGCCAGCAGTTCGGACAGGGGGGACGAGCAGTACTTC
many	TRBD1	TRBV5-1	TRBJ1-1	CASSLGTGETTEAFF	TGCGCCAGCAGCTTGGGGACAGGGGAGACAACTGAAGCTTTCTTT
many	.	TRBV5-1	TRBJ2-1	CASSFREGTYNEQFF	TGCGCCAGCAGCTTCAGGGAAGGGACCTACAATGAGCAGTTCTTC
few	.	TRBV6-5	TRBJ1-5	CASSSGASNQPQHF	TGTGCCAGCAGTTCGGGGGCTAGCAATCAGCCCCAGCATTTT
.	.	TRBV10-3	TRBJ2-1	CAISVKGHYNEQFF	TGTGCCATCAGTGTTAAAGGGCACTACAATGAGCAGTTCTTC
many	.	TRBV24-1	TRBJ2-2	CATSDFDRTGELFF	TGTGCCACCAGTGATTTCGACAGGACCGGGGAGCTGTTTTTT
many	TRBD1	TRBV28	TRBJ1-6	CASSFSTGVNSPLHF	TGTGCCAGCAGTTTCTCGACAGGGGTGAATTCACCCCTCCACTTT
few	.	TRBV5-1	TRBJ1-3	CASSLSGGTIYF	TGCGCCAGCAGCTTGTCGGGGGGCACCATATATTTT
.	TRBD1	TRBV10-3	TRBJ2-4	CAISPGTGGGKNIQYF	TGTGCCATCAGTCCCGGGACAGGGGGAGGCAAAAACATTCAGTACTTC
many	.	TRBV7-9	TRBJ2-3	CASSHGTVQIVDTQYF	TGTGCCAGCAGCCATGGGACTGTACAAATTGTAGATACGCAGTATTTT